This T cell receptor (beta chain) was sequenced during a study of T and B cells in COVID-19 patients. Whole-study results and caveats: CD4+, regulatory T cell, CD8+ and sorted SARS-CoV-2-responsive or tetramer+ T cells were not yet sequenced. The recovered cohort had thousands of exclusive TCR clusters, including over 30 low generation probability clusters.

TRB rearrangements were amplified by multiplex PCR with BIOMED2 TRB-A/B primers. TCRdb reprocessed the multiplex PCR reads with MiXCR, giving one entry per CDR3 protein. Counted here are around 15,000 distinct CDR3 sequences, about 30% occurring once; the ten biggest clones make up approximately 1.1%. Per the germline V gene, CDR1 is LNHDA and CDR2 is SQIVND (reference sequence). V lost 3 bases to trimming and J lost 3 bases; unmatched junction nucleotides: 5. The CDR3 covers 14 residues. Blood genomic DNA input for TRB amplification was 250-500 ng. By sample fraction, this clonotype is medium-sized (0.01 to 0.1%). What it binds is unknown.

The sample comprised blood. The V call is TRBV19, the J call TRBJ2-7; TRBD1 aligns across 7 bases. The receptor's source is a human donor who had recovered from COVID-19. The CDR3 loop is CASSIRDSRYEQYF. The CDR3 DNA follows: TGTGCCAGTAGTATTCGGGACAGCCGCTACGAGCAGTACTTC.